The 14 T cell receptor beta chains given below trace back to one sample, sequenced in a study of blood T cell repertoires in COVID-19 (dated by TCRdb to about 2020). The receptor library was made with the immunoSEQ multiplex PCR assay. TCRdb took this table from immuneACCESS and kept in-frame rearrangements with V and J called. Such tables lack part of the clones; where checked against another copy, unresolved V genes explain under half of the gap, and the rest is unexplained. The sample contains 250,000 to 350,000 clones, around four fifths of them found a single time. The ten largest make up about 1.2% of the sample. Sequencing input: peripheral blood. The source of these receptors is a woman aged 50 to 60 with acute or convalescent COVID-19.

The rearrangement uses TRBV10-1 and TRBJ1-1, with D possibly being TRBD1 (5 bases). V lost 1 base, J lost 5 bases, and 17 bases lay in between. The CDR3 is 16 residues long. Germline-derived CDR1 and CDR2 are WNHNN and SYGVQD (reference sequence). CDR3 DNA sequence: TGCGCCAGCAGTGAGTTGGGCAGGGATTCGGATACTGAAGCTTTCTTT. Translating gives CASSELGRDSDTEAFF.

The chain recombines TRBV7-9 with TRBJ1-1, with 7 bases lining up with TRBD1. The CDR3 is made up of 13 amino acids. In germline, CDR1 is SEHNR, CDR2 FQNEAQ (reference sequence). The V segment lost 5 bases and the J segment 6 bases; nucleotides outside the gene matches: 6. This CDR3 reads CASSRDSLAEAFF. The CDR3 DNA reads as TGTGCCAGCAGCCGGGACAGCTTAGCTGAAGCTTTCTTT.

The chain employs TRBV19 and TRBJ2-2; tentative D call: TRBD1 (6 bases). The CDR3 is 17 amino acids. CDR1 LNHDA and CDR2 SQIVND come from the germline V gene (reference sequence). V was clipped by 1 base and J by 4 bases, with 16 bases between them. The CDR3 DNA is TGTGCCAGTAGTATAGGGGACAACACGCGAGGCACCGGGGAGCTGTTTTTT. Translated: CASSIGDNTRGTGELFF. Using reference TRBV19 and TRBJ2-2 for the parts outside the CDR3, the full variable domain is DGGITQSPKYLFRKEGQNVTLSCEQNLNHDAMYWYRQDPGQGLRLIYYSQIVNDFQKGDIAEGYSVSREKKESFPLTVTSAQKNPTAFYLCASSIGDNTRGTGELFFGEGSRLTVL.

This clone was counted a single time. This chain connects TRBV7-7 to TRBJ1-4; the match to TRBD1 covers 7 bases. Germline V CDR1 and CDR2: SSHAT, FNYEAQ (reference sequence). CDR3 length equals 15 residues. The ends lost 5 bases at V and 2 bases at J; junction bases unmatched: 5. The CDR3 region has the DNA TGTGCCAGCAGCCGCCAGGGGGGCACTAATGAAAAACTGTTTTTT. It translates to CASSRQGGTNEKLFF.

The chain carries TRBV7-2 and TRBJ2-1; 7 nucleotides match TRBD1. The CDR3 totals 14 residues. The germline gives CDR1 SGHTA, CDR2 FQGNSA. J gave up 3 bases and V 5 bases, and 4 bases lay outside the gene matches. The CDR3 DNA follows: TGTGCCAGCAGCCTGCAGGGGGTCTACAATGAGCAGTTCTTC. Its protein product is CASSLQGVYNEQFF.

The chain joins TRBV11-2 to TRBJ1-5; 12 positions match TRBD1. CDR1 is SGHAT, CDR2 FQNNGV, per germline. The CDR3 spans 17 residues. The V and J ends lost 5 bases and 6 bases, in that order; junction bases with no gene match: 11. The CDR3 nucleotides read TGTGCCAGCAGCCTACATCCCGGGACAGGGGGCGGTCAGCCCCAGCATTTT. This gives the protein CASSLHPGTGGGQPQHF.

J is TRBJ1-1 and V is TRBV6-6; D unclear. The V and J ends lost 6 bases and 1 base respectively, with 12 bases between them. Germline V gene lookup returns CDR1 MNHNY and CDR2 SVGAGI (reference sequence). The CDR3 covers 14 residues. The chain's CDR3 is CASRPQDSNTEAFF. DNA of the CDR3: TGTGCCAGCAGACCCCAGGACTCGAACACTGAAGCTTTCTTT.

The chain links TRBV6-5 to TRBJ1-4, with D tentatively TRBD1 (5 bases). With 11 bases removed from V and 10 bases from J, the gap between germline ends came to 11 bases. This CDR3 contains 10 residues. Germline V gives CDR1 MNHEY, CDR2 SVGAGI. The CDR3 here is CAWGERKLFF. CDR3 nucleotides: TGTGCCTGGGGGGAGAGAAAACTGTTTTTT.

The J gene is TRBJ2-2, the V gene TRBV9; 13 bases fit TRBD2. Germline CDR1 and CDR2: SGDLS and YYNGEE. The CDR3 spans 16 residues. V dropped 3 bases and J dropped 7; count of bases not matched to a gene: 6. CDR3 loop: CASSGGLAGAGGELFF. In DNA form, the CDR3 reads TGTGCCAGCAGCGGCGGACTAGCGGGAGCTGGCGGGGAGCTGTTTTTT.

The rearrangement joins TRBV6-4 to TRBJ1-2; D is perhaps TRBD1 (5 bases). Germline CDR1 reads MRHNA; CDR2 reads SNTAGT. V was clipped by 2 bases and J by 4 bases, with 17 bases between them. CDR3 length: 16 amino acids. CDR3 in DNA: TGTGCCAGCAGTGACCTACCCCGTGTGGGGCCCTATGGCTACACCTTC. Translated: CASSDLPRVGPYGYTF.

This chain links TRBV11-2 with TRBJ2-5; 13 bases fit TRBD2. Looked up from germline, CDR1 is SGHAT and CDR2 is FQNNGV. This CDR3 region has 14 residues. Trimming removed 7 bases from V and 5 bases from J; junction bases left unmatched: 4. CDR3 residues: CASTRLAGGETQYF. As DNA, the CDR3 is TGTGCCAGCACCAGACTAGCGGGAGGCGAGACCCAGTACTTC.

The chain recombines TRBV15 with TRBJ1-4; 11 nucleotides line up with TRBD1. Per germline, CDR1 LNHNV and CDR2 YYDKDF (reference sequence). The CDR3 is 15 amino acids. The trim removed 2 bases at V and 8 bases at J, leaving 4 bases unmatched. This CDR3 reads CATSRRDRGEEKLFF. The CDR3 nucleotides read TGTGCCACCAGCAGAAGGGACAGGGGGGAGGAAAAACTGTTTTTT.

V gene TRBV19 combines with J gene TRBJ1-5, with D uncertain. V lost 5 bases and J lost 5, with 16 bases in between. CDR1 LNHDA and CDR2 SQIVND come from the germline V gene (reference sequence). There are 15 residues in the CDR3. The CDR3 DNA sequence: TGTGCCAGTAGTGTCCCCCGTCAGGATTATCAGCCCCAGCATTTT. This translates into CASSVPRQDYQPQHF.

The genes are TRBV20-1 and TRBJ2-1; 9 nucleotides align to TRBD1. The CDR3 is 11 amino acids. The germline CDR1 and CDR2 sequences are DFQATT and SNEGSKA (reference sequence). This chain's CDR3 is CTSGTGFGQFF. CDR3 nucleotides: TGCACATCCGGGACAGGGTTTGGCCAGTTCTTC.